This T cell receptor beta chain was captured by sequencing in a study of identical twins (dated by TCRdb to the mid-2010s). With regard to the full study: The study deep-sequenced TCR alpha and beta repertoires from monozygotic twins, unrelated adults of various ages and cord blood to test whether fetal clonotypes persist. Replicate twin experiments were performed at different times using different library preparation protocols to rule out contamination.

Library creation used 5' RACE. Sequencing instrument: Illumina HiSeq 2000. A universal primer binding site was added through template switching, and the final cDNA carried a unique molecular identifier so that TCR cDNA molecules could be counted accurately. Specific primers in the conserved constant-segment region were used to synthesize first-strand cDNA for TCR alpha and beta chains. To control for contamination, every cDNA library was double barcoded, receiving both a SMART-Mk sample barcode and Illumina barcodes. TruSeq adapter sequences and Illumina sample barcodes were added in two successive PCR steps. The Illumina HiSeq platform was used with custom primers to sequence TCR alpha and beta cDNA libraries. As for the original processing: MiGEC was used to process raw reads and extract unique molecular identifiers, and MiXCR was used to find CDR3 positions. Recombination models were inferred per individual with the repgenHMM and IGoR tools using an EM algorithm. The analysis of shared clonotypes was done with the tcR package in R, with sharing normalized by the product of cloneset sizes. To study raw recombination without the effects of thymic and clonal selection, out-of-frame nonproductive sequences were analyzed. TCRdb's own reprocessing of the public reads used fastp at Q25 and MiXCR and kept productive beta chains. Here each entry gathers all rows of one CDR3 protein and keeps the most common genes and DNA. For this entry, the V and J calls and clone size follow TCRdb and not the study's own pipeline. For this sample the table gives 570,000 or so distinct CDR3 sequences, of which nearly 10% were detected only once. 2.5% to 3.5% of the sample rests with the top ten.

Relative to germline, V is 9 bases shorter and J is 9 bases shorter, with 23 bases between their ends. The germline V gene sets CDR1 to KGHDR and CDR2 to SFDVKD. The CDR3 sequence holds 15 residues, the cysteine and phenylalanine included. Only CDR3 DNA is held: 45 bases, read in frame from base 1. Every donor was a healthy Caucasian. Three pairs of female monozygotic twins, all aged about 18 to 30 years, were included in the twin cohort. The RNA used for TCR libraries was isolated from peripheral blood mononuclear cells. General study outcomes and caveats: Because the same donors could not be followed over many years, conclusions were based on cross-sectional statistical analysis. Out-of-frame TCR alpha sequences shared between twins showed an excess of low generation-probability sequences compared with coincidental sharing between unrelated individuals. The excess sharing between twins in beta out-of-frame sequences was weaker because fewer shared sequences reduced the signal-to-noise ratio. Zero-insertion analyses could be partly confounded by invariant T cells such as MAIT and iNKT, although diverse VJ usage argued against such confounding for most clonotypes. In monozygotic twins, recombination models systematically underestimated out-of-frame TCR alpha sharing, but the models matched the sharing seen between unrelated individuals. Fewer insertions were carried by abundant cord blood beta clonotypes; a weaker similar trend was observed in young adult naive repertoires, while no such trend was observed in memory repertoires.

This clonotype was seen at least ten times. What antigen it recognizes has not been identified. Base qualities were left out, and no much larger clone turns up one base away. This sample was also put to use in a study of yellow fever vaccine responses in identical twins. That second publication adds: According to the authors, in identical twins the way T cells responded to vaccination appeared partly convergent and partly personalized. In the study, vaccine-responding T cell clones were precisely tracked in identical twins.

Sequencing input: PBMCs. The sequence is built from TRBV24-1 and TRBJ2-1; the D segment could be TRBD2, given 7 matching bases. The receptor was derived from a young woman in good health. CDR3 sequence: CATEEGGRMRSEQFF. The DNA sequence is TGTGCCACCGAGGAGGGGGGGAGAATGAGGAGTGAGCAGTTCTTC.